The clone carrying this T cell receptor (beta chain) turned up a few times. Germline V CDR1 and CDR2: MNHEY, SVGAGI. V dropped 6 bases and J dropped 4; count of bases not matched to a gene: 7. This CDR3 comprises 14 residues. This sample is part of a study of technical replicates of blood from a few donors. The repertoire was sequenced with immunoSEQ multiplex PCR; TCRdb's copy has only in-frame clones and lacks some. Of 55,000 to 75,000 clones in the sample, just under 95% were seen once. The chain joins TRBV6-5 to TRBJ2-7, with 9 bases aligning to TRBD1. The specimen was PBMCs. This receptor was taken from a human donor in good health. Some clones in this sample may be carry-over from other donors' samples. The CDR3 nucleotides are TGTGCCAGCAGAGAAGGGACAGGGCGGTACGAGCAGTACTTC. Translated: CASREGTGRYEQYF.